This T cell receptor beta chain was found in a study of blood T cell repertoires in COVID-19. On the study more broadly: Sites across the United States, Italy and Spain contributed samples from acute and convalescent COVID-19. T cells, B-cell-depleted T cells, or PBMCs provided the cDNA or gDNA that served as material.

The germline V gene encodes CDR1 SGDLS and CDR2 YYNGEE. The CDR3 is made up of 15 amino acids. The junction had 9 bases not matched to a gene; V was cut back by 2 bases and J by 5 bases. Original handling: Reference gene primer amplification gave estimated nucleated cell counts. Repertoires were generated with immunoSEQ multiplex PCR, while TCRdb's copy carries only in-frame clones and drops some. Clonal size and the V and J genes are those of that table, whereas D and trimming came from the DNA. The repertoire has about 61,000 clones, about 90% of them found once; the top ten carry roughly 20%. Sequenced sample: peripheral blood. This TCR came from a woman older than 75 with active COVID-19. The chain is built from TRBV9 and TRBJ2-5; 7 nucleotides agree with TRBD2. The CDR3 nucleotides are TGTGCCAGCAGCGTCGGGGCGGGGCGGGGGGAGACCCAGTACTTC. Translation gives CASSVGAGRGETQYF.